This TCR beta chain was captured by sequencing in a study of T-cell reconstitution after alpha-beta-depleted transplantation in children. Ten or more counts support this clonotype. Unique molecular identifiers were incorporated when the TCRbeta library was constructed. A single record per CDR3 protein comes from TCRdb applying MiXCR to the PCR reads. This sample carries 800,000 to 1,000,000 distinct CDR3 sequences, roughly 29% of them seen once, and the ten largest clones take over 25%. Germline CDR1 is ENHRY and CDR2 is SYGVKD. The length of the CDR3 is 15 residues. V dropped 2 bases and J dropped 1; count of bases not matched to a gene: 4.

The chain joins TRBV10-3 to TRBJ2-5; 7 bases are shared with TRBD1. This clonotype was obtained from a boy less than two years old who had a stem cell transplant for SCID, so the T cells may come from the graft donor. Sequencing used PBMCs, mostly from graft donor cells, obtained 360 days after TCRalphabeta/CD19-depleted stem cell transplant. The DNA for the CDR3 is TGTGCCATCAGTGAGCCAACAGGGGCCCAAGAGACCCAGTACTTC. Translated: CAISEPTGAQETQYF.